A selection of T cell receptor beta chains follows, all from one sample in a study of STAT5B mutations in CD4+ large granular lymphocyte leukemia. Only in-frame clones appear in the TCRdb table, and some are missing; sequencing was by immunoSEQ multiplex PCR. The sample contains about 30,000 clones, approximately 76% of which appear only once. Sequenced sample: CD4+ T cells from blood buffy coats. These receptors all stem from a human donor in good health. The CDR3 runs from the conserved cysteine through the conserved F or W. Fields, in order: D gene, J gene, V gene, clone size, CDR3 DNA, CDR3 protein. D genes are given only for firm matches. Rows may omit the clone size; those that give it use once, few, many or a size class.

D gene: NA; J gene: TRBJ1-6; V gene: TRBV5-1; clone size: NA; CDR3 DNA: TGCGCCAGCAGCTTGGCCGGGCAGGGAGTTAGTAATTCACCCCTCCACTTT; CDR3 protein: CASSLAGQGVSNSPLHF
D gene: NA; J gene: TRBJ1-1; V gene: TRBV7-9; clone size: NA; CDR3 DNA: TGTGCCAGCAGCCCACACCAGACGAACACTGAAGCTTTCTTT; CDR3 protein: CASSPHQTNTEAFF
D gene: NA; J gene: TRBJ2-2; V gene: TRBV7-2; clone size: NA; CDR3 DNA: TGTGCCAGCAGCTTAGTCGGGGAATTAGGCACCGGGGAGCTGTTTTTT; CDR3 protein: CASSLVGELGTGELFF
D gene: NA; J gene: TRBJ1-1; V gene: TRBV28; clone size: NA; CDR3 DNA: TGTGCCAGCAGTTTAGGGACCCGACCGCTAGCTTTCTTT; CDR3 protein: CASSLGTRPLAFF
D gene: TRBD1; J gene: TRBJ2-7; V gene: TRBV18; clone size: NA; CDR3 DNA: TGTGCCAGCTCACCACCGGCAGGGGGCGAGTACGAGCAGTACTTC; CDR3 protein: CASSPPAGGEYEQYF
D gene: TRBD1; J gene: TRBJ2-7; V gene: TRBV30; clone size: NA; CDR3 DNA: TGTGCCTGGGGTTCCGGGACAGGGGTTCGGGAGCAGTACTTC; CDR3 protein: CAWGSGTGVREQYF
D gene: NA; J gene: TRBJ1-3; V gene: TRBV7-2; clone size: NA; CDR3 DNA: TGTGCCAGCAGCCTACGTCCGGGGGGTGGAAACACCATATATTTT; CDR3 protein: CASSLRPGGGNTIYF
D gene: TRBD1; J gene: TRBJ1-1; V gene: TRBV30; clone size: NA; CDR3 DNA: TGTGCCTGGAGTGACAGGGGGAACACTGAAGCTTTCTTT; CDR3 protein: CAWSDRGNTEAFF
D gene: NA; J gene: TRBJ2-7; V gene: TRBV19; clone size: NA; CDR3 DNA: TGTGCCAGTAGTATAAAAAGAGGACAGCTCCCCTACGAGCAGTACTTC; CDR3 protein: CASSIKRGQLPYEQYF
D gene: TRBD1; J gene: TRBJ2-7; V gene: TRBV5-4; clone size: NA; CDR3 DNA: TGTGCCAGCAGCTTGGAGGGGACAGGGTCTTACGAGCAGTACTTC; CDR3 protein: CASSLEGTGSYEQYF
D gene: TRBD2; J gene: TRBJ2-5; V gene: TRBV7-2; clone size: NA; CDR3 DNA: TGTGCCAGCAGCTTAGCAGCACTAGCGGGGGTCGAGACCCAGTACTTC; CDR3 protein: CASSLAALAGVETQYF
D gene: NA; J gene: TRBJ1-1; V gene: TRBV19; clone size: NA; CDR3 DNA: TGTGCCAGTAGTATAGTGGGGGCCAGGGTGGGCACTGAAGCTTTCTTT; CDR3 protein: CASSIVGARVGTEAFF
D gene: NA; J gene: TRBJ2-6; V gene: TRBV7-9; clone size: few; CDR3 DNA: TGTGCCAGCAGCTTAGCGATTGGGGGCTACTCTGGGGCCAACGTCCTGACTTTC; CDR3 protein: CASSLAIGGYSGANVLTF
D gene: TRBD2; J gene: TRBJ2-3; V gene: TRBV5-1; clone size: once; CDR3 DNA: TGCGCCAGCAGCTTGGGACTAGCGGGGGGGCCGGGTGGCACAGATACGCAGTATTTT; CDR3 protein: CASSLGLAGGPGGTDTQYF
D gene: NA; J gene: TRBJ2-5; V gene: TRBV10-3; clone size: NA; CDR3 DNA: TGTGCCATCAGTGACCTCCCCGGGGGCAGGGGCGAGACCCAGTACTTC; CDR3 protein: CAISDLPGGRGETQYF
D gene: NA; J gene: TRBJ2-1; V gene: TRBV5-4; clone size: NA; CDR3 DNA: TGTGCCAGCAGCGTCGATCTGAGCGGGTCCACTGGGAATGAGCAGTTCTTC; CDR3 protein: CASSVDLSGSTGNEQFF
D gene: NA; J gene: TRBJ1-4; V gene: TRBV28; clone size: few; CDR3 DNA: TGTGCCAGCAGCCCCAGGGAAAAACTGTTTTTT; CDR3 protein: CASSPREKLFF
D gene: TRBD1; J gene: TRBJ2-5; V gene: TRBV29-1; clone size: NA; CDR3 DNA: TGCAGCGTTGTAGGAAGGACAGGGACGGAGACCCAGTACTTC; CDR3 protein: CSVVGRTGTETQYF
D gene: NA; J gene: TRBJ2-3; V gene: TRBV20-1; clone size: NA; CDR3 DNA: TGCAGTGCTAGTCTAGGGACTCCCCATTTT; CDR3 protein: CSASLGTPHF
D gene: NA; J gene: TRBJ2-5; V gene: TRBV7-2; clone size: few; CDR3 DNA: TGTGCCAGCAGCCTGTGGGGGAATCCAGAGACCCAGTACTTC; CDR3 protein: CASSLWGNPETQYF
D gene: NA; J gene: TRBJ2-5; V gene: TRBV29-1; clone size: NA; CDR3 DNA: TGCAGCGTTTCTGTGGAGACCCAGTACTTC; CDR3 protein: CSVSVETQYF
D gene: TRBD1; J gene: TRBJ1-2; V gene: TRBV28; clone size: NA; CDR3 DNA: TGTGCCAGCAGCCCCGGCGGACAGGGGGCCCTCTATGGCTACACCTTC; CDR3 protein: CASSPGGQGALYGYTF
D gene: NA; J gene: TRBJ2-3; V gene: TRBV6-5; clone size: NA; CDR3 DNA: TGTGCCAGCAGTTACGTGGGTAGGGAATATACGCAGTATTTT; CDR3 protein: CASSYVGREYTQYF
D gene: NA; J gene: TRBJ1-2; V gene: TRBV15; clone size: NA; CDR3 DNA: TGTGCCACCGGGGGGGGGCCTGGCTACACCTTC; CDR3 protein: CATGGGPGYTF
D gene: NA; J gene: TRBJ2-7; V gene: TRBV14; clone size: NA; CDR3 DNA: TGTGCCAGCAGCCAAGATCTATGGGGGCCCGTGCAGTACTTC; CDR3 protein: CASSQDLWGPVQYF
D gene: TRBD2; J gene: TRBJ2-5; V gene: TRBV5-1; clone size: NA; CDR3 DNA: TGCGCCAGCAGCTTGACGACTAGCGGGGGGCCGAGTCGCGAGACCCAGTACTTC; CDR3 protein: CASSLTTSGGPSRETQYF
D gene: TRBD1; J gene: TRBJ1-4; V gene: TRBV6-1; clone size: NA; CDR3 DNA: TGTGCCAGCTCGGACAGGGCGTTTAATGAAAAACTGTTTTTT; CDR3 protein: CASSDRAFNEKLFF